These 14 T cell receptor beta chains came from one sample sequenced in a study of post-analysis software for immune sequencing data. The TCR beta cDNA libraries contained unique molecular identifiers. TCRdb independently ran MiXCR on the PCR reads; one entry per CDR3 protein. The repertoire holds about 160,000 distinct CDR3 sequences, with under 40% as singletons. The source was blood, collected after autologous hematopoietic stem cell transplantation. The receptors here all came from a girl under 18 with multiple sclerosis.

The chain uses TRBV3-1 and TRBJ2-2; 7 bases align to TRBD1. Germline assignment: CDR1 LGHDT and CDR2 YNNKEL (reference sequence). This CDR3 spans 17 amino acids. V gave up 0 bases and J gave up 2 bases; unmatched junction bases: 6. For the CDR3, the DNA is TGTGCCAGCAGCCAAGACCCGGGACAGACTAACACCGGGGAGCTGTTTTTT. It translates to CASSQDPGQTNTGELFF.

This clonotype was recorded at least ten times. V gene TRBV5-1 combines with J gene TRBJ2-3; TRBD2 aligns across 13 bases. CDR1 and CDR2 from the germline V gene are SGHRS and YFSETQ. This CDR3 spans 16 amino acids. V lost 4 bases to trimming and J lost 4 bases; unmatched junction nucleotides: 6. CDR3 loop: CASSLILAGGADTQYF. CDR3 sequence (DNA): TGCGCCAGCAGCCTAATACTAGCGGGAGGGGCAGATACGCAGTATTTT.

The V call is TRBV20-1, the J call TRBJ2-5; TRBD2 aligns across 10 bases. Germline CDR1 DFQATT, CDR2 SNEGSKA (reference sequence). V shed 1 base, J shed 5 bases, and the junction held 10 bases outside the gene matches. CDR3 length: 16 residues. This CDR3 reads CSARGPSGRAEETQYF. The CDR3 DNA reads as TGCAGTGCTAGAGGCCCAAGCGGGAGGGCCGAGGAGACCCAGTACTTC.

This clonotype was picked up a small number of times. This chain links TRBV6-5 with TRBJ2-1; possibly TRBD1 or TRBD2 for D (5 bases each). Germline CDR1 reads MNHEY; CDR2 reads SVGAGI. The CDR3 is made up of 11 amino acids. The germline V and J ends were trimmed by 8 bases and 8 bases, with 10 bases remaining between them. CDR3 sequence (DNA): TGTGCCAGCGAAGTGGGGGATGAGCAGTTCTTC. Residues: CASEVGDEQFF.

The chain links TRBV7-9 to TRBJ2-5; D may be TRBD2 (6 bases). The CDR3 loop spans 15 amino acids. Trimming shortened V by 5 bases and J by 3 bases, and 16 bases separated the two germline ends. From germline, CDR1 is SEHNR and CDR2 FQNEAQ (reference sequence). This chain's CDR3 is CASSPLGRFEETQYF. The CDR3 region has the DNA TGTGCCAGCAGCCCCCTAGGGAGGTTCGAAGAGACCCAGTACTTC.

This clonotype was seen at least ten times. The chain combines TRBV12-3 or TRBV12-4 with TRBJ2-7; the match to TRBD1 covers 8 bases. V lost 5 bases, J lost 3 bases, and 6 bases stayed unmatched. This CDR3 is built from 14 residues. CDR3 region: CASSPTGQGYEQYF. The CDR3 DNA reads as TGTGCCAGCAGTCCAACTGGACAGGGCTACGAGCAGTACTTC.

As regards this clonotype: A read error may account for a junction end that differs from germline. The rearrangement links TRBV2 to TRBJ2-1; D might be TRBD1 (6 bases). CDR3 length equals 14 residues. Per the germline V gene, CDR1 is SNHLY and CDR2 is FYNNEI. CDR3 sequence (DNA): TGTGCCAGCAGTGAAGTCGGGACAACCAATAAGCAGTTCTTC. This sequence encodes CASSEVGTTNKQFF.

The DNA of the CDR3 is TGCGCCAGCAGCCTTGAGGAACTGCACAGGAGTATATCCTACAATGAGCAGTTCTTC. It specifies CASSLEELHRSISYNEQFF. This chain links TRBV5-1 with TRBJ2-1; TRBD1 might be the D (5 bases). Germline V gene lookup returns CDR1 SGHRS and CDR2 YFSETQ. This CDR3 spans 19 amino acids. The V and J ends lost 4 bases and 1 base respectively, with 24 bases between them.

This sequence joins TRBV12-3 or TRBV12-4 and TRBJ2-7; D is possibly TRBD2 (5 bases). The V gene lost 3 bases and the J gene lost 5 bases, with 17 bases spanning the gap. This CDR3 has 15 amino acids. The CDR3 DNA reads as TGTGCCAGCAGTTTTGGCCGAGCGGTTGACGACGAGCAGTACTTC. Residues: CASSFGRAVDDEQYF.

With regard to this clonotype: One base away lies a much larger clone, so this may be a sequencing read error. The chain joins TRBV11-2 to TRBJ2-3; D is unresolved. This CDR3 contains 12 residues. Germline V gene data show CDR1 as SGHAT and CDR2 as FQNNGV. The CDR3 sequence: CASSRSTDTRYF. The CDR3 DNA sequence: TGTGCCAGCAGCCGGTCCACAGATACGCGGTATTTT.

CDR3 region: CASSSIYEQYF. The DNA for the CDR3 is TGTGCCAGCAGTTCAATCTACGAGCAGTACTTC. The chain joins TRBV27 to TRBJ2-5; D is ambiguous. The end of the DNA is better explained by TRBJ2-7, so the J call may be wrong. The germline gives CDR1 MNHEY, CDR2 SMNVEV (reference sequence). The length of the CDR3 is 11 residues.

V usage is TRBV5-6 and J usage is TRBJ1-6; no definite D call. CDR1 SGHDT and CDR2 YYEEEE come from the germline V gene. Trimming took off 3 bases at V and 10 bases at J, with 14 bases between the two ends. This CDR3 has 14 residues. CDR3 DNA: TGTGCCAGCAGCTCTATCCGGCAGGTCTCACCCCTCCACTTT. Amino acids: CASSSIRQVSPLHF.

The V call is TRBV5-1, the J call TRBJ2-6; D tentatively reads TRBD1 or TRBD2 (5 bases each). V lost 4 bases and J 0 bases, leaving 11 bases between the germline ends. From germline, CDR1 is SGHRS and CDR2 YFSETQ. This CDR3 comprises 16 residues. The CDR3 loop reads CASSRGPPSGANVLTF. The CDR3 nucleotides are TGCGCCAGCAGCAGGGGACCGCCCTCTGGGGCCAACGTCCTGACTTTC.

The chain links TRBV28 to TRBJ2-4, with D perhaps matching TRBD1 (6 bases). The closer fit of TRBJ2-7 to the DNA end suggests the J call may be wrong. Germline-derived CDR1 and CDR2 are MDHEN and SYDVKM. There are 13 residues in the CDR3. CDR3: CASKLTGTYEQYF. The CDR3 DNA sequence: TGTGCCAGCAAATTGACAGGAACCTACGAGCAGTACTTC.